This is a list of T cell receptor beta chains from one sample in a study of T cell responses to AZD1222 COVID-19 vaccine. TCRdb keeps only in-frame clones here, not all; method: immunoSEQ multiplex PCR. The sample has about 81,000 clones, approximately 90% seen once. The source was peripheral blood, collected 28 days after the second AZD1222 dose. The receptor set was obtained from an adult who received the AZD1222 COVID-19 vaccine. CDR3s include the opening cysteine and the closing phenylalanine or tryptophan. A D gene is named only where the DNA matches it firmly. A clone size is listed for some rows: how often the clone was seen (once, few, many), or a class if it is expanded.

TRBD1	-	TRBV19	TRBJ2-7	TGTGCCAGTAGTATTGGGACAGGGTCGTACGAGCAGTACTTC	CASSIGTGSYEQYF
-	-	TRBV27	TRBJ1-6	TGTGCCAGCAGTTTACGTAACCCGGGCGGTTCACCCCTCCACTTT	CASSLRNPGGSPLHF
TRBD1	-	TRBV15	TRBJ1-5	TGTGCCACCAGCAGAGACGCCCGGGACAGGGTTTTTGGTCAGCCCCAGCATTTT	CATSRDARDRVFGQPQHF
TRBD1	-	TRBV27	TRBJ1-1	TGTGCCAGCAGTCGGGCCGGGACAGGAGGCACTGAAGCTTTCTTT	CASSRAGTGGTEAFF
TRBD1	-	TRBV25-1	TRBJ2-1	TGTGCCAGCAGTGAATTTGGGACAGTTAATGAGCAGTTCTTC	CASSEFGTVNEQFF
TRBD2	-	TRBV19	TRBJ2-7	TGTGCCAGTAGTATCCTAGCGGGCTCATCCTACGAGCAGTACTTC	CASSILAGSSYEQYF
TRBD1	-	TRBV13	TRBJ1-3	TGTGCCAGCAGCTTAGTTCAGGGGGACAGCTACTCTGGAAACACCATATATTTT	CASSLVQGDSYSGNTIYF
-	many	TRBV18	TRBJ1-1	TGTGCCAGCTCACCATTCCCGGCGAACACTGAAGCTTTCTTT	CASSPFPANTEAFF
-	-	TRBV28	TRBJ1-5	TGTGCCACCAGTAGTAGCAATCAGCCCCAGCATTTT	CATSSSNQPQHF
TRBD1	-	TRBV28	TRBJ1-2	TGTGCCAGCAGTTTCCGGGGACAGAACTATGGCTACACCTTC	CASSFRGQNYGYTF
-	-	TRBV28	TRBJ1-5	TGTGCCAGCACTCCCGCCAGACTCAATCAGCCCCAGCATTTT	CASTPARLNQPQHF
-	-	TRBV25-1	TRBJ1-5	TGTGCCAGCAGTGAATTCTCCCGAAATCAGCCCCAGCATTTT	CASSEFSRNQPQHF
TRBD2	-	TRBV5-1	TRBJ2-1	TGCGCCAGCAGCTATCCGACTAGCGGGAGGACCAACTCCTACAATGAGCAGTTCTTC	CASSYPTSGRTNSYNEQFF
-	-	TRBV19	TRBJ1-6	TGTGCCAGTAGTACTTACCCAGGGACCAATTCACCCCTCCACTTT	CASSTYPGTNSPLHF
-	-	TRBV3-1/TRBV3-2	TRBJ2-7	TGTGCCAGCAGCCGCAGCTTTGAGTACGAGCAGTACTTC	CASSRSFEYEQYF